Listed below are T cell receptor beta chains from one sample, sequenced in a study of cytomegalovirus exposure and HLA in healthy donors. The method was immunoSEQ multiplex PCR; TCRdb's version includes in-frame clones alone and lacks a portion of them. The sample carries some 260,000 clones, more than 75% recorded once. Sequenced input: PBMCs. The source is a man between 18 and 35 years old in good health and CMV-seropositive. The CDR3 runs from the conserved cysteine through the conserved F or W. Each record gives: V gene, J gene, D gene, clone size, CDR3 DNA, CDR3 protein. The D gene is left open where the match is weak. Clone size, where shown, is once, few, many, or a class for clones that have expanded.

V: TRBV6-6; J: TRBJ2-7; D: -; size: -; DNA: TGTGCCAGCAGTTACTCGAATGGGCGTCGTAAACACGAGCAGTACTTC; CDR3: CASSYSNGRRKHEQYF
V: TRBV12-2; J: TRBJ1-4; D: -; size: -; DNA: TGTGCAAGTCGCTTAGAGAGGGACTCTCAATCTTTT; CDR3: CASRLERDSQSF
V: TRBV5-1; J: TRBJ1-2; D: -; size: -; DNA: TGCGCCAGCAGCTTGTCGGCAGACTATGGCTACACCTTC; CDR3: CASSLSADYGYTF
V: TRBV2; J: TRBJ1-1; D: -; size: -; DNA: TGTGCCAGCAGTGGGGTTCAGAATCTTGAAGCTTTCTTT; CDR3: CASSGVQNLEAFF
V: TRBV19; J: TRBJ2-2; D: -; size: -; DNA: TGTGCCAGTAGCTGGGGGGGGCGAGGGTACACCGGGGAGCTGTTTTTT; CDR3: CASSWGGRGYTGELFF
V: TRBV25-1; J: TRBJ2-1; D: TRBD2; size: -; DNA: TGTGCCAGCAGTCCAAGCGGGGGGGGAGAGCAGTTCTTC; CDR3: CASSPSGGGEQFF
V: TRBV11-3; J: TRBJ2-2; D: TRBD2; size: -; DNA: TGTGCCAGCAGCCACCGAACCAGCGGGAGAGCAACCGGGGAGCTGTTTTTT; CDR3: CASSHRTSGRATGELFF
V: TRBV7-8; J: TRBJ2-1; D: TRBD2; size: -; DNA: TGTGCCAGCCGGGTAGCGGGAATAGACAATGAGCAGTTCTTC; CDR3: CASRVAGIDNEQFF
V: TRBV6-1; J: TRBJ1-2; D: -; size: -; DNA: TGTGCCAGCAGTGAGTCGCGGTTGCAGGACAGCTATGGCTACACCTTC; CDR3: CASSESRLQDSYGYTF
V: TRBV7-2; J: TRBJ2-3; D: TRBD2; size: -; DNA: TGTGCCAGCAGTCTTTCTAGCGGGAGAACCCCAGATACGCAGTATTTT; CDR3: CASSLSSGRTPDTQYF
V: TRBV11-2; J: TRBJ2-1; D: -; size: -; DNA: TGTGCCAGCGGGAGTCTAAGGAATGAGCAGTTCTTC; CDR3: CASGSLRNEQFF
V: TRBV27; J: TRBJ1-2; D: -; size: few; DNA: TGTGCCAGCAGTTTGGGCGCGGGAGACTATGGCTACACCTTC; CDR3: CASSLGAGDYGYTF
V: TRBV9; J: TRBJ1-4; D: -; size: -; DNA: TGTGCCAGCAGTGGAGGGACTGGGGATGAAAAACTGTTTTTT; CDR3: CASSGGTGDEKLFF
V: TRBV27; J: TRBJ1-2; D: -; size: -; DNA: TGTGCCAGCAGGAGGGATCAGTATGGCTACACCTTC; CDR3: CASRRDQYGYTF
V: TRBV25-1; J: TRBJ1-1; D: -; size: -; DNA: TGTGCCAGCAGTGATTTCCTTAAGGACACTGAAGCTTTCTTT; CDR3: CASSDFLKDTEAFF
V: TRBV4-1; J: TRBJ2-1; D: TRBD2; size: -; DNA: TGCGCCAGCAGCAAGACTAGCGCTGGCTACAATGAGCAGTTCTTC; CDR3: CASSKTSAGYNEQFF
V: TRBV4-2; J: TRBJ1-2; D: TRBD1; size: many; DNA: TGTGCCAGCAGCCCATCGACAGGGGGAGTCAACTATGGCTACACCTTC; CDR3: CASSPSTGGVNYGYTF
V: TRBV28; J: TRBJ2-7; D: TRBD2; size: -; DNA: TGTGCCAGCAGTTCCATTCGCGGGAGATCACACGAGCAGTACTTC; CDR3: CASSSIRGRSHEQYF
V: TRBV7-2; J: TRBJ1-1; D: -; size: -; DNA: TGTGCCAGCAGCCTCCGGACAAGAACGAACACTGAAGCTTTCTTT; CDR3: CASSLRTRTNTEAFF
V: TRBV7-6; J: TRBJ2-1; D: TRBD1; size: -; DNA: TGTGCCAGCAGCCCCGGGGACAGAAGAGACAGTGAGCAGTTCTTC; CDR3: CASSPGDRRDSEQFF
V: TRBV2; J: TRBJ2-1; D: TRBD2; size: once; DNA: TGTGCCAGCAGTGGCTGGACTAGGACCTTGAATGAGCAGTTCTTC; CDR3: CASSGWTRTLNEQFF
V: TRBV6-1; J: TRBJ1-2; D: -; size: -; DNA: TGTGCCAGCAGTGAACGAACAGGGAGATATGGCTACACCTTC; CDR3: CASSERTGRYGYTF
V: TRBV5-4; J: TRBJ2-5; D: -; size: -; DNA: TGTGCCAGCAGGGCCGGGACTGACCAAGAGACCCAGTACTTC; CDR3: CASRAGTDQETQYF
V: TRBV30; J: TRBJ1-5; D: -; size: few; DNA: TGTGCCTGGAGTGTACTCAGGGGCAGCGGAGATCAGCCCCAGCATTTT; CDR3: CAWSVLRGSGDQPQHF
V: TRBV6-1; J: TRBJ1-5; D: -; size: -; DNA: TGTGCCAGCAAGCCGGCGGGAGGCCCCATGGCCCAGCATTTT; CDR3: CASKPAGGPMAQHF
V: TRBV6-1; J: TRBJ2-7; D: -; size: -; DNA: TGTGCCAGCGGCCGAACAGGGTTATACGAGCAGTACTTC; CDR3: CASGRTGLYEQYF
V: TRBV2; J: TRBJ2-2; D: TRBD2; size: -; DNA: TGTGCCAGCATGGGACTAGCGGGAGGCCTCGGGGAGCTGTTTTTT; CDR3: CASMGLAGGLGELFF
V: TRBV27; J: TRBJ2-1; D: -; size: -; DNA: TGTGCCAGCAGTTTAAGGGGGACCTACAATGAGCAGTTCTTC; CDR3: CASSLRGTYNEQFF
V: TRBV15; J: TRBJ2-7; D: TRBD1; size: -; DNA: TGTGCCACCAGCAGTCCCGGGACAGGTTCAGCGACCTACGAGCAGTACTTC; CDR3: CATSSPGTGSATYEQYF